In its sample, the clone carrying this TCR beta chain was seen once. The antigen is undetermined. The sample comes from a study of cytotoxic CD8 clonotypes in ibrutinib-treated CLL. Overall study context: Response was recorded as partial in around 25 patients and complete in 2; at median roughly 63 months, approximately 14 remained remitted and around twelve had progressed.

Study-wide points: Clonality was higher at baseline than in age-matched healthy donors and tracked circulating CD8+ T-cell counts.

The sequencing depth, 1 in 200,000 to 1 in 1 million T cells, was the target. Generated by immunoSEQ multiplex PCR, the TCRdb table keeps only in-frame clones and is missing some. The sample consists of 130,000 or so clones, 60% to 85% of them appearing once. The V gene end was trimmed by 0 bases and the J gene end by 1 base; junction bases not matched to a gene: 9. The CDR3 totals 18 residues. Germline values: CDR1 SNHLY, CDR2 FYNNEI. The sequenced sample was PBMCs, obtained after 12 months of ibrutinib treatment. This chain joins TRBV2 and TRBJ1-2, with 9 positions matching TRBD1. The TCR comes from a human donor with chronic lymphocytic leukemia. The CDR3 loop reads CASSEARTGANLNYGYTF. Written as DNA, the CDR3 is TGTGCCAGCAGTGAAGCCCGGACAGGGGCGAACCTTAACTATGGCTACACCTTC.